This TCR beta chain emerged from a study of T cells in Graves' hyperthyroidism and ophthalmopathy. TCR beta CDR3 regions were amplified from RNA. The HTBI primer set was used in a first-round RT-PCR of the TCR CDR3. One entry per CDR3 protein results from TCRdb running MiXCR on the multiplex PCR reads. This table has hundreds of thousands of distinct CDR3 sequences, about 14% appearing once. The germline V and J ends were trimmed by 5 bases and 3 bases, with 19 bases remaining between them. In germline, CDR1 is MNHEY, CDR2 SMNVEV (reference sequence). This CDR3 comprises 16 residues. Lactation, pregnancy, other autoimmune disease or uncontrolled infection excluded patients. A note on this clonotype: The antigen is undetermined.

Overall study findings and caveats: Among thyroid clonotypes expanded above 0.001, most also appeared in blood.

The J gene is TRBJ2-5, the V gene TRBV27, with D maybe TRBD1 (6 bases). The receptor was derived from a woman aged 40 to 55 with Graves' ophthalmopathy. The sequenced sample consisted of blood. The chain's CDR3 is CASSPEGLAGEETQYF. As DNA, the CDR3 is TGTGCCAGCAGTCCCGAAGGATTGGCAGGGGAAGAGACCCAGTACTTC.